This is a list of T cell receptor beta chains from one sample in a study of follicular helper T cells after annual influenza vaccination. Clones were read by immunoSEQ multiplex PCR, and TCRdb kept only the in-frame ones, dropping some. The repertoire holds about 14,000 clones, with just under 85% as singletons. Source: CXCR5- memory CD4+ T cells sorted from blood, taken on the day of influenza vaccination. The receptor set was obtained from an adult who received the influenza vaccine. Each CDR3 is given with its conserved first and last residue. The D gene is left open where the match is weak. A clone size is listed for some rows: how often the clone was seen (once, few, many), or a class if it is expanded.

CASSTRSSEQFF | TGTGCCAGCAGCACTCGTAGTAGCGAGCAGTTCTTC | . | TRBJ2-1 | 12 | . | TRBV7-6
CAWSVGGSQNIQYF | TGTGCCTGGAGTGTAGGAGGTTCCCAAAACATTCAGTACTTC | . | TRBJ2-4 | 14 | . | TRBV30
CASSLIPGLRSPLHF | TGTGCCAGCAGCTTGATACCGGGCCTCCGATCACCCCTCCACTTT | . | TRBJ1-6 | 15 | few | TRBV2
CASSLEGGANTGELFF | TGCGCCAGCAGCTTGGAGGGAGGAGCGAACACCGGGGAGCTGTTTTTT | . | TRBJ2-2 | 16 | . | TRBV5-1
CASSDIGIGGGSTGELFF | TGTGCCAGCAGTGATATAGGTATCGGCGGGGGGAGCACCGGGGAGCTGTTTTTT | TRBD2 | TRBJ2-2 | 18 | . | TRBV2
CASSPGQGAYNSPLHF | TGTGCCAGCAGCCCCGGACAGGGCGCCTATAATTCACCCCTCCACTTT | TRBD1 | TRBJ1-6 | 16 | . | TRBV9
CASSPGATGTRLDFNRDSPLHF | TGTGCCAGCTCACCAGGAGCAACAGGGACACGCCTGGATTTTAATCGGGATTCACCCCTCCACTTT | . | TRBJ1-6 | 22 | . | TRBV18
CASSYRANTYGYTF | TGTGCCAGCAGTTACAGGGCTAACACCTATGGCTACACCTTC | . | TRBJ1-2 | 14 | . | TRBV2
CASMWNTGELFF | TGTGCCAGCATGTGGAACACCGGGGAGCTGTTTTTT | . | TRBJ2-2 | 12 | . | TRBV28
CASSELDLRLTNEKLFF | TGTGCCAGCAGTGAATTAGACCTGCGCTTGACTAATGAAAAACTGTTTTTT | . | TRBJ1-4 | 17 | once | TRBV25-1
CASSQEWAGGGDTQYF | TGCGCCAGCAGCCAAGAGTGGGCAGGGGGCGGAGATACGCAGTATTTT | TRBD1 | TRBJ2-3 | 16 | . | TRBV4-1
CASSLEGTGYTEAFF | TGCGCCAGCAGCTTGGAAGGGACAGGGTACACTGAAGCTTTCTTT | TRBD1 | TRBJ1-1 | 15 | . | TRBV5-1
CASSLRTSAITEAFF | TGTGCCAGCTCCCTAAGGACATCCGCTATTACTGAAGCTTTCTTT | . | TRBJ1-1 | 15 | . | TRBV18
CSVSRGSRVETQYF | TGCAGCGTTTCCCGGGGAAGCAGGGTCGAGACCCAGTACTTC | . | TRBJ2-5 | 14 | . | TRBV29-1
CASSLGGEASPLHF | TGTGCCAGCAGCTTAGGAGGGGAGGCTTCACCCCTCCACTTT | . | TRBJ1-6 | 14 | few | TRBV11-2
CASSDRFSNQPQHF | TGTGCCAGCAGTGACAGGTTTTCAAATCAGCCCCAGCATTTT | . | TRBJ1-5 | 14 | . | TRBV6-5
CASSLRTGGFYEQYF | TGTGCCAGCAGCTTAAGGACAGGGGGCTTCTACGAGCAGTACTTC | TRBD1 | TRBJ2-7 | 15 | . | TRBV7-7
CASSPSGRGSSYEQYF | TGTGCCAGCAGCCCCTCGGGGAGGGGGAGCTCCTACGAGCAGTACTTC | . | TRBJ2-7 | 16 | . | TRBV28
CASSIRGADNEQFF | TGTGCCAGTAGTATTAGGGGAGCAGACAATGAGCAGTTCTTC | . | TRBJ2-1 | 14 | . | TRBV19
CASSPRMETQYF | TGTGCCAGCAGCCCCCGAATGGAGACCCAGTACTTC | . | TRBJ2-5 | 12 | . | TRBV7-9
CASSEAPTLSLYNEQFF | TGTGCCAGCAGTGAAGCACCTACCCTCTCCCTATACAATGAGCAGTTCTTC | . | TRBJ2-1 | 17 | once | TRBV6-1
CASSDSTSGYSTDTQYF | TGTGCCAGCAGTGACTCGACTAGCGGGTATAGCACAGATACGCAGTATTTT | TRBD2 | TRBJ2-3 | 17 | . | TRBV6-4
CASSPQGDSPLHF | TGTGCCAGCAGCCCACAGGGGGATTCACCCCTCCACTTT | TRBD1 | TRBJ1-6 | 13 | . | TRBV7-9
CASSFRGKNTEAFF | TGCGCCAGCAGCTTCAGGGGAAAGAACACTGAAGCTTTCTTT | . | TRBJ1-1 | 14 | . | TRBV5-1
CASSWDSNQPQHF | TGTGCCAGCAGCTGGGACAGTAATCAGCCCCAGCATTTT | TRBD1 | TRBJ1-5 | 13 | . | TRBV7-2